The sequence of this T cell receptor (beta chain) was determined in a study of T cells in Graves' hyperthyroidism and ophthalmopathy. Study observations and caveats: Through a model of 13 V-J features, ophthalmopathy was separated from stable hyperthyroidism. Within blood appeared most thyroid clonotypes that had expanded above 0.001.

Comments on this clonotype: Its target is unknown.

The blood sample was taken at first hyperthyroidism diagnosis, before any ophthalmopathy symptoms. The V segment lost 3 bases and the J segment 7 bases; nucleotides outside the gene matches: 12. From germline, CDR1 is KGHSH and CDR2 LQKENI. This CDR3 is built from 16 residues. Amplified TCR beta CDR3 regions came from RNA transcripts. In the first-round RT-PCR of the TCR CDR3, the HTBI primer set was used. TCRdb used MiXCR to reprocess the multiplex PCR reads, holding one entry per CDR3 protein. This table holds around 300,000 distinct CDR3 sequences, more than 10% found once. Sequencing input: blood. This clonotype was sampled from a woman aged 25 to 39 with Graves' hyperthyroidism that later progressed to Graves' ophthalmopathy. The chain employs TRBV18 and TRBJ1-1, with 9 bases lining up with TRBD1. DNA of the CDR3: TGTGCCAGCTCACCCGCGGGACAGGGAGTTAGTAGTGAAGCTTTCTTT. This gives the protein CASSPAGQGVSSEAFF.